This T cell receptor beta chain appears in the sequencing data of a study of cytomegalovirus exposure and HLA in healthy donors (TCRdb year 2017). As for the study more broadly: In an earlier analysis of under 750 of the donors, 276 Gb of sequence data and 100 million or so unique TCR beta sequences from roughly 190 million T cells were reported. An early release covering 500 to 750 HLA-typed donors comprised 250 to 350 gigabases of sequencing data and approximately 85 million unique TCR sequences. Among the roughly 400 genotyped donors, around 81% belonged to the genetic ancestry cluster associated with self-reported Caucasian donors. The study aimed to test whether signatures of past pathogen exposure could be identified by cataloging public T cell receptors. The study used immunosequencing to profile the T cell repertoires of about 670 subjects and linked those repertoires to cytomegalovirus serostatus. Along with the approximately 670-subject first cohort, a separate validation cohort of 120 different subjects was used. High-throughput TCR immunosequencing, statistical association of individual TCRs with disease status, and machine learning were combined to predict cytomegalovirus infection status. In a later analysis, previously published TCR beta repertoires from 666 donors were re-analyzed and high-resolution HLA genotyping was added so that TCR occurrence patterns could be studied. Rather than using new phenotypic data, the later analysis identified candidate immune exposures from TCR beta sequences and from how often those sequences occurred across donors. In an earlier analysis of 500 to 650 of the donors, high-throughput TCR beta sequencing was used to judge whether each TCR beta V gene segment behaved as functional or pseudogenic. Donor age, sex, ethnicity and CMV serostatus were collected together with the repertoire data. A later genetic analysis took genome-wide SNP genotypes for about three fifths of the roughly 670 donors and used that subset as a discovery cohort. All discovery cohort repertoires had been generated on a single sequencing platform. Class I and class II HLA loci were covered by the typing at four-digit resolution. The number of typed donors differed by locus: 629-630 for A, B, C, DRB1 and DQB1; some 540 for DQA1; approximately 600 for DPA1; and about 450 for DPB1. Because of strong linkage in the cohort, four to six DR-DQ haplotypes were treated as single units for association and clustering. Among roughly 370 genotyped donors of the cohort, an average of 235,054 unique TCR beta nucleotide sequences were sequenced per donor, around 18% of them non-productive.

The CDR3 has 16 amino acids, counting the end cysteine and phenylalanine. Only the CDR3 DNA stays, 48 bases, in frame from base 1. Trimming takes 4 bases off V and 0 bases off J; junction bases not matched to a gene: 8. CDR1 SGDLS and CDR2 YYNGEE are derived from the germline V gene. What the work shows at the level of the full study, not this receptor alone: The classifier was reported to diagnose cytomegalovirus status with high specificity and sensitivity in both the original and validation cohorts. Some IMGT-functional V segments, including TRBV6-2 and TRBV6-3, could not be told apart with the 87-base-pair reads, so those segments were excluded. A later analysis found that HLA-associated TCR beta chains were more clonally expanded and had lower generation probabilities than equally common non-associated chains. The earlier analysis of fewer than 750 of the donors excluded some 15 rarely observed V segments, including chromosome 9 orphons, because counts were too low. In an earlier analysis of fewer than 750 of the donors, most TCR beta V segments were observed in productive rearrangements about 87% or about 30% of the time, broadly matching IMGT annotations. In vitro tests confirmed that three of the cytomegalovirus-associated TCR beta chains recognize cytomegalovirus antigens. For the cohort, immune exposure information was limited to CMV serostatus. Specific HLA alleles were associated with more than 15,000 TCR beta sequences at a false discovery rate of 0.05 in a later analysis. Assigning TCR associations to individual alleles was difficult when HLA alleles, especially DR and DQ, strongly co-occurred. A later analysis found that TCR association rates varied across HLA loci, with DRB1 alleles showing the most associated TCRs and HLA-C alleles the fewest. A total of 164 TCR beta chains were listed by the study as associated with cytomegalovirus. V-gene and J-gene trimming of TCR beta chains was associated with a missense DCLRE1C variant in a later genetic analysis, and the association was replicated in an independent cohort. Most CMV-associated TCR beta chains appeared to be HLA-restricted in a later analysis, and the HLA associations seemed to be driven largely by CMV exposure. A later analysis reported that several top co-occurrence clusters appeared linked to parvovirus B19, influenza, CMV and Epstein-Barr virus. HLA typing was unavailable for some donors at each locus, so association tests used only the typed subset. Linkage disequilibrium might explain the correlated functional status among segregating V segments, but an unknown experimental factor could not be excluded. Roughly uniform sequencing depth across donors was assumed in presence/absence analyses, although this assumption may not hold. According to a later genetic analysis, donors in an Asian-associated ancestry cluster had fewer N-insertions in productive TCRs than the approximately 610-donor mean. A further reported finding was that TCR beta sequences accurately predicted the HLA-A and HLA-B alleles for most subjects in the first cohort. According to the authors, the approach could potentially be generalized to other disease states and immunological phenotypes. While some public TCRs were present in many individuals, most TCR sequences turned up only very rarely across donors. A group of highly shared sequence variants was considered likely to be a technical artifact of the sequencing pipeline. The cohort was sequenced for TCR beta chains only, and without alpha or paired-chain data the features that could be detected were limited.

In total, approximately 690 healthy bone marrow donors made up the cohort. At the time of sampling, every cohort member was nominally healthy, though immune exposures that went unrecorded were likely present. The donor tested CMV seronegative, placing the donor among the roughly 400 seronegative members of the cohort. A peripheral blood sample was collected from each donor, and TCR beta sequencing was performed on peripheral blood mononuclear cells. The Qiagen DNeasy Blood Extraction Kit was used to extract genomic DNA from the blood cell samples. In this sample, this clone turned up a few times. Its antigen specificity is not known. No base quality information exists; no much larger clone differs at one position. To prepare the library, the immunoSEQ multiplex PCR assay was applied. For the multiplex PCR, a mixture combining 60 forward primers for TCR Vbeta segments and 13 reverse primers for TCR Jbeta segments was used. A multiplex PCR assay on genomic DNA amplified the CDR3 region of rearranged TCR beta genes. The amplified TCR beta libraries were sequenced on the Illumina HiSeq System as 87-base-pair reads. As for the authors' bioinformatics: A later analysis tallied tens of millions of unique TCR beta chains across the 666 repertoires, and 10 million to 11 million of those chains were shared by two or more donors. Raw reads were error-corrected and collapsed into unique sequences by a nearest-neighbor algorithm in which closely related sequences were merged to remove PCR and sequencing errors. To assign V, D and J gene segments, CDR3 sequences were aligned to IMGT reference sequences. For a sequence to be retained, a match of at least six nucleotides was required to both a V gene segment and a J gene segment. A rearrangement was called productive if the CDR3 had no stop codons and remained in frame with V and J, and every other rearrangement was called non-productive. Following IMGT convention, CDR3 was defined as the stretch from the second conserved V-encoded cysteine up to the conserved J-encoded phenylalanine. The earlier analysis of a few hundred of the donors excluded sequences that lacked an unambiguous match to a single V gene segment. In an earlier analysis of 500 to 750 of the donors, V segments were called functional above 56.7% productive rearrangements and were called segregating when the between-donor standard deviation exceeded 5%. A statistical classification framework was developed to diagnose cytomegalovirus status using the catalog of TCR beta chain sequences. A later analysis assigned V and J genes by comparing TCR nucleotide sequences with IMGT/GENE-DB human TR gene sequences. The TCRdist pipeline was used in a later analysis to assign CDR3 sequences and most-parsimonious VDJ recombination scenarios. In a later analysis, each TCR beta chain was defined by its CDR3 amino acid sequence together with its V-gene family, and reads lacking a unique V-gene family were excluded. To address suspected cross-contamination and a sequencing artifact, a later analysis removed a few hundred highly shared, low-generation-probability nucleotide sequences. In a later analysis, a clonal expansion index was calculated for each public chain from normalized within-repertoire ranks of inferred template counts. In a later analysis, generation probabilities were computed with a VDJ recombination model fitted to out-of-frame rearrangements, and the resulting probabilities were checked against IGoR. In a later analysis, hypergeometric tests were used to score TCR-TCR, TCR-HLA and TCR-CMV co-occurrence, with a repertoire-size bias correction applied to TCR pairs. To estimate false discovery rates, a later analysis permuted the HLA or CMV assignments 20 times. In a later analysis, co-occurring TCRs were grouped with DBSCAN, and TCRdist sequence similarity was added when clustering was performed within HLA-allele-positive subsets. Repertoires with fewer than 30,000 or more than 120,000 public chains, plus five repertoires with anomalous nucleotide sharing, were excluded from co-occurrence clustering. TCRdb re-hosts the immuneACCESS table, in-frame sequences only. Its copies lack some clones; in the studies checked, an unresolved V gene accounts for under half of them, and the cause for the rest is not known. V and J calls and clone size follow that table, whereas D and trimming were derived from the DNA. Present in this sample are about 170,000 clones, approximately 80% of which were seen just once. Roughly 0.69% of the sample belongs to the ten largest clones.

This sequence was found in a woman aged 18-30 years in good health and CMV-seronegative. Sequencing used PBMCs. The V and J genes are TRBV9 and TRBJ2-7; TRBD2 lines up with 9 middle nucleotides. The bases are TGTGCCAGCAGCTACTCTAGCGGGATGGGCTCCTACGAGCAGTACTTC. This yields the protein CASSYSSGMGSYEQYF. With the rest looked up from the reference TRBV9 and TRBJ2-7 genes rather than sequenced, the full variable domain is DSGVTQTPKHLITATGQRVTLRCSPRSGDLSVYWYQQSLDQGLQFLIQYYNGEERAKGNILERFSAQQFPDLHSELNLSSLELGDSALYFCASSYSSGMGSYEQYFGPGTRLTVT.